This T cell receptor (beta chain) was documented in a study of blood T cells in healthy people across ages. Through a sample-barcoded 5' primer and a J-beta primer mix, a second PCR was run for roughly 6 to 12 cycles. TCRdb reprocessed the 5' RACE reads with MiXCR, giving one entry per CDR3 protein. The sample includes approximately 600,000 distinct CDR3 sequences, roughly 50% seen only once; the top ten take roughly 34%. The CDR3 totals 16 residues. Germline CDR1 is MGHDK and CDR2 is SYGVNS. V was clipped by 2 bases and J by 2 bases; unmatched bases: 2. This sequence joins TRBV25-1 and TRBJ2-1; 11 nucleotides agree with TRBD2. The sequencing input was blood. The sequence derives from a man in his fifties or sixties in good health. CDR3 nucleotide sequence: TGTGCCAGCAGTGAAATGGGACTAGCGGCCTACAATGAGCAGTTCTTC. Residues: CASSEMGLAAYNEQFF.